These T cell receptor beta chains were read from a single sample in a study of tumor-infiltrating lymphocytes in oesophageal squamous cell carcinoma. TCRdb independently ran MiXCR on the PCR reads; one entry per CDR3 protein. In the table there are about 2,600 distinct CDR3 sequences, around 14% of which are singletons. The sequenced sample was esophageal tumor tissue. These TCRs come from a male donor with esophageal squamous cell carcinoma. Both conserved end residues are part of each CDR3. Fields, in order: clone size, V gene, J gene, D gene, CDR3 protein, CDR3 DNA. A D gene is named only where the DNA matches it firmly. Only some rows state a clone size, as once, few, many or a class for expanded clones.

>NA|TRBV5-3|TRBJ1-6|NA
CASSSRQGGYKQYF
TGTGCCAGCAGCTCCAGACAAGGGGGGTACAAGCAGTACTTT
>medium-sized|TRBV5-8|TRBJ2-1|TRBD2
CASSLQGLAGGHYNEQFF
TGTGCCAGCAGCTTGCAGGGACTAGCGGGGGGCCACTACAATGAGCAGTTCTTC
>many|TRBV10-3|TRBJ1-2|TRBD1
CAISEGGTGEKYGYTF
TGTGCCATCAGTGAGGGGGGGACAGGGGAGAAATATGGCTACACCTTC
>NA|TRBV7-6|TRBJ2-7|NA
CASSLFIGSYEQYF
TGTGCCAGCAGCTTATTCATTGGCTCCTACGAGCAGTACTTC
>NA|TRBV6-4|TRBJ2-1|NA
CASSDCSEYEQYF
TGTGCCAGCAGTGACTGCAGTGAGTACGAGCAGTACTTT
>many|TRBV6-6|TRBJ2-1|NA
CASSYFQGEQFF
TGTGCCAGCAGTTACTTCCAGGGTGAGCAGTTCTTC
>few|TRBV5-1|TRBJ2-7|NA
CASSRIGTHEQYF
TGCGCCAGCAGCCGGATCGGAACCCACGAGCAGTACTTC
>many|TRBV7-3|TRBJ2-2|NA
CASSPTIANTGELFF
TGTGCCAGCAGCCCGACAATCGCGAACACCGGGGAGCTGTTTTTT
>few|TRBV20-1|TRBJ2-4|NA
CSASRVADIPKNIQYF
TGCAGTGCTAGTAGGGTAGCGGATATTCCCAAAAACATTCAGTACTTC
>few|TRBV11-3|TRBJ2-3|NA
CASSLGGANLDTQYF
TGTGCCAGCAGCTTAGGGGGGGCCAACCTAGATACGCAGTATTTT
>once|TRBV19|TRBJ1-4|NA
CASSILQGWGEKLFF
TGTGCCAGTAGTATACTACAGGGCTGGGGTGAAAAACTGTTTTTT
>hyperexpanded|TRBV7-2|TRBJ2-1|TRBD2
CASDPGGGYNEQFF
TGTGCCAGCGATCCGGGGGGGGGCTACAATGAGCAGTTCTTC